This TCR beta chain was identified during a study of T-cell reconstitution after alpha-beta-depleted transplantation in children. A TCRbeta library incorporating unique molecular identifiers was prepared. One entry per CDR3 protein, called by TCRdb with MiXCR from the PCR reads. The table includes 600,000 to 700,000 distinct CDR3 sequences, 15% to 20% detected once. The CDR3 is 14 amino acids. Germline lookup yields CDR1 SGHKS and CDR2 YYEKEE (reference sequence). V lost 3 bases to trimming and J lost 3 bases, with 12 bases between them. This TCR was recovered from a human donor who donated a stem cell graft to a child with acute myeloid leukemia. V usage is TRBV5-5 and J usage is TRBJ1-1; possible D gene TRBD1, 6 bases. This sample comprised PBMCs from the stem cell graft donor, obtained from the stem cell graft. This CDR3 is CASSWPGADTEAFF. The CDR3 nucleotides are TGTGCCAGCAGCTGGCCGGGGGCCGACACTGAAGCTTTCTTT.